Each of the 13 T cell receptor beta chains below was sequenced from the same sample in a study of cytomegalovirus exposure and HLA in healthy donors (dated by TCRdb to between 2016 and 2019). The library was produced with the immunoSEQ multiplex PCR assay. TCRdb took this table from immuneACCESS and kept in-frame rearrangements with V and J called. Such tables lack part of the clones; where checked against another copy, unresolved V genes explain under half of the gap, and the rest is unexplained. This sample holds around 350,000 clones; roughly 89% were observed only once. Jointly, the top ten make up roughly 0.82% of the sample. The material sequenced was PBMCs. The receptors here all came from a woman aged 18-29 years in good health and CMV-seronegative.

This chain uses TRBV29-1 with TRBJ2-2; D is possibly TRBD2 (5 bases). Per the germline V gene, CDR1 is SQVTM and CDR2 is ANQGSEA. This CDR3 region has 14 residues. V lost 6 bases to trimming and J lost 0 bases, with 11 bases between them. Here the CDR3 DNA reads TGCAGCGTGAAACGGGAAGCGAACACCGGGGAGCTGTTTTTT. This sequence encodes CSVKREANTGELFF.

The gene calls are TRBV7-8 and TRBJ2-5, with a tentative D call TRBD2 (7 bases). With 4 bases removed from V and 5 bases from J, the gap between germline ends came to 14 bases. The CDR3 totals 14 residues. Germline-derived CDR1 and CDR2 are SGHVS and FQNEAQ. This CDR3 is CASSWGGLQETQYF. As DNA, the CDR3 is TGTGCCAGCAGCTGGGGGGGCCTCCAGGAGACCCAGTACTTC.

V is TRBV6-5 and J is TRBJ1-1, with D unresolved. This CDR3 comprises 13 residues. V lost 5 bases and J lost 1, with 8 bases in between. Per germline, CDR1 MNHEY and CDR2 SVGAGI. This CDR3 reads CASSEVRNTEAFF. The CDR3 nucleotides read TGTGCCAGCAGTGAAGTCAGGAACACTGAAGCTTTCTTT.

This chain uses TRBV7-6 with TRBJ2-1; 13 bases map to TRBD2. V lost 5 bases, J lost 10 bases, and 8 bases stayed unmatched. Per germline, CDR1 SGHVS and CDR2 FNYEAQ. The CDR3 is made up of 15 amino acids. CDR3 region: CASSARLAGGWEQFF. The CDR3 nucleotides are TGTGCCAGCAGCGCACGACTAGCGGGGGGCTGGGAGCAGTTCTTC.

The V and J genes are TRBV27 and TRBJ2-7, with 8 bases matching TRBD2. The CDR3 is made up of 15 amino acids. Germline values: CDR1 MNHEY, CDR2 SMNVEV (reference sequence). Trimming took 1 base from V and 2 from J; bases not matched to a gene: 4. This CDR3 reads CASSLFLSGAYEQYF. The CDR3 nucleotides read TGTGCCAGCAGTTTATTCCTTAGCGGGGCCTACGAGCAGTACTTC.

The sample holds a few counts of this clone. The chain recombines TRBV28 with TRBJ2-7, with 7 bases identical to TRBD1. The CDR3 totals 15 residues. Germline V gives CDR1 MDHEN, CDR2 SYDVKM. With V trimmed by 5 bases and J by 2 bases, 9 bases remained unmatched. CDR3 in DNA: TGTGCCAGCAGTCCTCCAGGACAGGCAGCCTACGAGCAGTACTTC. Translation gives CASSPPGQAAYEQYF.

The V call is TRBV2, the J call TRBJ2-3; D not resolved. This CDR3 comprises 15 residues. CDR1 is SNHLY and CDR2 is FYNNEI in the germline V gene. V was cut by 4 bases and J by 2 bases, with 13 bases left in between. CDR3 bases: TGTGCCAGCAGTGGCACGCAGAGACACACAGATACGCAGTATTTT. This translates into CASSGTQRHTDTQYF.

J is TRBJ2-5 and V is TRBV27; 15 bases align to TRBD2. Germline V gives CDR1 MNHEY, CDR2 SMNVEV (reference sequence). The CDR3 has 17 amino acids. J lost 4 bases, V lost 5 bases, and 8 bases had no gene match. Here the CDR3 DNA reads TGTGCCAGCAGTCACGGACTAGCGGGGGGGAAGGGAGAGACCCAGTACTTC. This sequence encodes CASSHGLAGGKGETQYF.

The chain links TRBV7-9 to TRBJ2-5; D might be TRBD1 (6 bases). The V gene's germline CDR1 is SEHNR and CDR2 FQNEAQ (reference sequence). The V end was cut by 6 bases, the J end by 3 bases, with 23 bases between. CDR3 length: 17 residues. CDR3 DNA: TGTGCCAGCAGTCCCGCCCACAGGGTTAAAGTAGAAGAGACCCAGTACTTC. Amino acids: CASSPAHRVKVEETQYF.

This chain links TRBV28 with TRBJ2-7, with TRBD1 identical over 8 bases. CDR1 is MDHEN and CDR2 is SYDVKM in the germline V gene. The CDR3 extends over 14 amino acids. V dropped 5 bases and J dropped 2; count of bases not matched to a gene: 5. This CDR3 is CASSRQGIPYEQYF. The CDR3 DNA follows: TGTGCCAGCAGTAGACAGGGGATCCCCTACGAGCAGTACTTC.

This chain links TRBV7-9 with TRBJ1-2, with D perhaps matching TRBD1 (6 bases). V was cut by 5 bases and J by 7 bases, with 17 bases left in between. Germline CDR1 and CDR2: SEHNR and FQNEAQ (reference sequence). The CDR3 extends over 14 amino acids. Here the CDR3 reads CASSRPGVYFGYTF. The CDR3 DNA follows: TGTGCCAGCAGCCGCCCAGGGGTATACTTTGGCTACACCTTC.

This chain connects TRBV5-1 to TRBJ2-5, with 9 bases aligning to TRBD2. V lost 6 bases and J lost 4; bases outside the gene matches: 7. The CDR3 is 14 residues long. Germline V gene data show CDR1 as SGHRS and CDR2 as YFSETQ. CDR3 in DNA: TGCGCCAGCATGCTTAGCGGGGGAGCAGAGACCCAGTACTTC. Translating it yields CASMLSGGAETQYF.

The chain couples TRBV6-1 to TRBJ2-2; 10 nucleotides match TRBD1. Trimming took 4 bases from V and 7 from J; bases not matched to a gene: 9. The germline V gene has CDR1 MNHNS and CDR2 SASEGT. The CDR3 is made up of 16 amino acids. The CDR3 sequence is CASSVEGQGLIGELFF. CDR3 bases: TGTGCCAGCAGTGTAGAGGGACAGGGGTTGATCGGGGAGCTGTTTTTT.